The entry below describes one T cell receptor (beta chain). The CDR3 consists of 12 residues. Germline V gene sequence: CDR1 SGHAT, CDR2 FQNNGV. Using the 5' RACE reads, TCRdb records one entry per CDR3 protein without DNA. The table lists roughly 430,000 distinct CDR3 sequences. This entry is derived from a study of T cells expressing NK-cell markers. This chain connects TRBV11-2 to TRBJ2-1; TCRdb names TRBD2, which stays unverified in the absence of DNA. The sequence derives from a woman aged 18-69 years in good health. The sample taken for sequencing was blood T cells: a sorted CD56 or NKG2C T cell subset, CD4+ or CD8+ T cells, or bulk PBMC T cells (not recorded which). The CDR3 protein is CASSPPGGRQIF.